The entry below gives a single T cell receptor beta chain sequence along with its context. From germline, CDR1 is SGHTA and CDR2 FQGNSA. The CDR3 runs to 16 residues. V shed 2 bases and J shed 6 bases, with 19 bases lying between them. The sample belongs to a study of blood T cell repertoires in COVID-19. Study at large: Specimens from acute and convalescent COVID-19 originated in the United States, Italy and Spain.

In the original workflow: Estimated nucleated cell counts came from reference gene primer amplification. Measured with immunoSEQ multiplex PCR; TCRdb has only the in-frame clones, and not every one. D and trimming were read from the DNA, whereas the V and J calls and clone size are those reported in that table. This sample has over 150,000 clones, with about 74% found just once. The chain uses TRBV7-2 and TRBJ1-2; D is unresolved. This sequence originates from a man in his sixties with acute or convalescent COVID-19. Sequencing used peripheral blood. CDR3 residues: CASSLTESRARDGYTF. The DNA for the CDR3 is TGTGCCAGCAGCTTAACGGAGTCACGGGCGCGGGATGGCTACACCTTC.